What follows is one TCR beta chain and its context. Its antigen target is currently unknown. No much larger clone exists at a distance of one base, and base qualities are not known. TCR cDNA was made using 5'RACE template switching, a step that added a universal primer site and unique molecular identifiers. cDNA synthesis was primed from both the TCR alpha and TCR beta constant segments. Library amplification used two PCR steps, and the second PCR step added sample barcodes and sequencing adapters. Sequencing of libraries was performed on Illumina HiSeq 2500 (2x100 bp) or NovaSeq (2x150 bp). From the authors' description of their analysis: Reads were demultiplexed and collapsed into UMI consensus sequences with MIGEC, and V(D)J alignment was performed with MiXCR. Vaccine-responding clonotypes were defined with edgeR using replicate PBMC samples, requiring FDR below 0.01 and a log2 fold change above 5 up to day 15. CD4 or CD8 identity was assigned to each bulk clonotype according to whether the clonotype was present at higher abundance in the sequenced CD4 repertoire or the sequenced CD8 repertoire. In-frame beta chains were kept once TCRdb had trimmed the public reads at Q25 with fastp and called clones with MiXCR. Identical CDR3 proteins give one entry, which carries the most common genes and DNA. The V and J calls shown here were made by TCRdb, not taken from the authors' results. Counted in this sample were hundreds of thousands of distinct CDR3 sequences; less than 20% of them appeared once. Roughly 17% of the sample is held by the ten biggest clonotypes.

The data originate from a study of T cells after yellow fever vaccination (dated 2019 in TCRdb). Regarding the research as a whole: The SMART-Seq v4 Ultra Low Input RNA kit was used to prepare libraries from fractions with low cell numbers. Blood was collected at multiple timepoints before and after primary and secondary immunization, and bulk PBMC replicates and cell subsets were isolated. Two healthy male donors, one aged 18 to 30 and one aged 30 to 40 years, were included in the cohort. Bulk TCR alpha and beta repertoires were sequenced longitudinally to track T-cell clones before and after primary and booster YFV17D yellow fever vaccination. Results the study describes overall, beyond this receptor: The secondary T-cell response was found to be weaker but faster than the primary response, with a peak reached on day 5 rather than on day 15. After the booster, most clones that had expanded after primary vaccination were detected again (nearly 97% of CD4 and roughly nine tenths of CD8), suggesting broad maintenance of memory. Because the study included only a couple of donors, the extent to which the findings can be generalized is limited. FACS-sorted repertoires could contain abundant contaminating clonotypes from the bulk population, so computational filtering was required. A small share of clonotypes was detected in both CD4 and CD8 compartments, with the overlap likely arising from convergent recombination.

Looking up the germline V gene (reference sequence) yields CDR1 SEHNR and CDR2 FQNEAQ. At the junction V is shortened by 7 bases and J by 9 bases; bases outside the gene matches: 13. Its CDR3 holds 16 amino acids, cysteine through phenylalanine. Just CDR3 DNA is preserved here, 48 bases in frame from base 1. The label giving this sample's treatment or condition can be read as: live attenuated yellow fever vaccine strain. At each blood-draw timepoint, two biological replicates of bulk PBMCs were collected. A standard Ficoll-Paque protocol was used to isolate PBMCs from peripheral blood. TriZol was used to extract RNA from bulk PBMCs, from CD4 and CD8 fractions, and from dextramer-positive and dextramer-negative fractions.

The source material was PBMCs, sampled less than 6 days after the first yellow fever vaccination. The chain employs TRBV7-9 and TRBJ2-1, with 12 bases in between that match TRBD2. The TCR comes from a man between 18 and 35 years old who received the YFV17D yellow fever vaccine. The DNA is TGTGCCAGCACTCCCCAGCTAGCGGGGGGGCCCGGTGAGCAGTTCTTC. It is translated as CASTPQLAGGPGEQFF. Reference TRBV7-9 and TRBJ2-1 genes cover what lies past the CDR3, so the full variable domain is DTGVSQNPRHKITKRGQNVTFRCDPISEHNRLYWYRQTLGQGPEFLTYFQNEAQLEKSRLLSDRFSAERPKGSFSTLEIQRTEQGDSAMYLCASTPQLAGGPGEQFFGPGTRLTVL.